This TCR beta chain was profiled in a study of blood T cell repertoires in COVID-19. At the level of the study: Collection of acute and convalescent COVID-19 samples took place in the United States, Italy and Spain.

This CDR3 is built from 15 residues. CDR1 and CDR2 from the germline V gene are PRHDT and FYEKMQ (reference sequence). The V gene end was trimmed by 5 bases and the J gene end by 3 bases; junction bases not matched to a gene: 5. In the study's own analysis: Reference gene primers were amplified, and this amplification served to estimate nucleated cell counts. Method: immunoSEQ multiplex PCR; TCRdb's copy keeps in-frame clones and lacks some. V and J calls plus clone size are reproduced from that table; the DNA served to infer D and trimming. This sample carries about 310,000 clones, under 90% of them seen once, and the ten largest clones take under 3%.

Input material: peripheral blood. The chain has TRBV13 and TRBJ2-3, with 10 bases lining up with TRBD2. The sequence derives from a woman aged 25 to 39 with COVID-19, enrolled during active disease. CDR3 sequence reads: CASSPGLAATDTQYF. The CDR3 nucleotides read TGTGCCAGCAGCCCCGGACTAGCGGCGACAGATACGCAGTATTTT.